What follows is one T cell receptor beta chain and its context. Its antigen is unidentified. In the same sample, other DNA sequences code for this CDR3. This record comes from a study of shared clonotypes between healthy human individuals. Study-level results: Unshared clonotypes carried lower generation probabilities than those common to all four donors.

The test was conducted at deep level. Assay used: immunoSEQ multiplex PCR; TCRdb lists only in-frame clones, some missing. Of more than 2,000,000 clones in the sample, just over 90% are singletons; the top ten hold about 0.41%. Germline values: CDR1 SEHNR, CDR2 FQNEAQ (reference sequence). The CDR3 contains 13 residues. V gave up 1 base and J gave up 8 bases; unmatched junction bases: 3. Source material: naive CD4+ T cells from PBMCs. Subset specified: CD45RA+ positively selected. The rearrangement joins TRBV7-9 to TRBJ1-1, with 8 bases matching TRBD1. The source is a man aged 18 to 29 in good health. Some clones in this sample may be carry-over from other donors' samples. CDR3 sequence (DNA): TGTGCCAGCAGCTTAGGAGGACAGGGAGAAGCTTTCTTT. It codes for CASSLGGQGEAFF.